The rows below give T cell receptor beta chains drawn from one sample of a study of cytomegalovirus exposure and HLA in healthy donors. Sequencing used immunoSEQ multiplex PCR; TCRdb keeps in-frame clones, though not all of them. The data contain about 97,000 clones, approximately 70% of them seen just once; the ten biggest clones take up over 3%. What was sequenced was PBMCs. Source of these receptors: a man aged 35 to 55 in good health and CMV-seronegative. Both conserved end residues are part of each CDR3. Each record gives: CDR3 protein, CDR3 DNA, D gene, clone size, J gene, V gene. D genes are given only for firm matches. Clone size, where shown, is once, few, many, or a class for clones that have expanded.

cdr3_aa: CASSFGGSNEQFF
cdr3_nt: TGTGCCAGCAGCTTCGGAGGGAGTAATGAGCAGTTCTTC
d_call: .
clone_size: .
j_call: TRBJ2-1
v_call: TRBV9

cdr3_aa: CASRPLGSGASVLTF
cdr3_nt: TGTGCCAGCAGACCCCTCGGCTCTGGGGCCAGCGTCCTGACTTTC
d_call: .
clone_size: .
j_call: TRBJ2-6
v_call: TRBV27

cdr3_aa: CSVVWQGANTEAFF
cdr3_nt: TGCAGCGTTGTTTGGCAGGGGGCTAACACTGAAGCTTTCTTT
d_call: TRBD1
clone_size: few
j_call: TRBJ1-1
v_call: TRBV29-1

cdr3_aa: CASSWDSSYGYTF
cdr3_nt: TGCGCCAGCAGCTGGGACTCTTCCTATGGCTACACCTTC
d_call: .
clone_size: few
j_call: TRBJ1-2
v_call: TRBV5-1

cdr3_aa: CASSWTGTTYEQYF
cdr3_nt: TGCGCCAGCAGCTGGACCGGGACAACCTACGAGCAGTACTTC
d_call: .
clone_size: .
j_call: TRBJ2-7
v_call: TRBV5-1

cdr3_aa: CSAPDRGLPQETQYF
cdr3_nt: TGCAGCGCCCCGGACAGGGGGCTTCCCCAAGAGACCCAGTACTTC
d_call: TRBD1
clone_size: .
j_call: TRBJ2-5
v_call: TRBV29-1

cdr3_aa: CAWSPGQGASPLHF
cdr3_nt: TGTGCCTGGTCTCCGGGACAGGGGGCTTCACCCCTCCACTTT
d_call: TRBD1
clone_size: .
j_call: TRBJ1-6
v_call: TRBV30

cdr3_aa: CASSLMLGANSPLHF
cdr3_nt: TGTGCCAGCAGCTTAATGCTAGGCGCTAATTCACCCCTCCACTTT
d_call: .
clone_size: .
j_call: TRBJ1-6
v_call: TRBV7-2

cdr3_aa: CASSRRYYRVPTPSYGYTF
cdr3_nt: TGTGCCAGCAGCCGCCGATATTACAGGGTTCCAACGCCATCCTATGGCTACACCTTC
d_call: .
clone_size: .
j_call: TRBJ1-2
v_call: TRBV28

cdr3_aa: CASSGGLYQETQYF
cdr3_nt: TGTGCCAGCAGCGGGGGACTATACCAAGAGACCCAGTACTTC
d_call: TRBD2
clone_size: .
j_call: TRBJ2-5
v_call: TRBV2

cdr3_aa: CASSEGQYQETQYF
cdr3_nt: TGTGCCAGCAGTGAGGGGCAGTACCAAGAGACCCAGTACTTC
d_call: .
clone_size: .
j_call: TRBJ2-5
v_call: TRBV2

cdr3_aa: CASSLEGDGYTF
cdr3_nt: TGCGCCAGCAGCTTGGAGGGGGATGGCTACACCTTC
d_call: .
clone_size: .
j_call: TRBJ1-2
v_call: TRBV5-1

cdr3_aa: CASSQDGVRGEPADTQYF
cdr3_nt: TGCGCCAGCAGCCAAGATGGTGTGCGGGGGGAACCTGCAGATACGCAGTATTTT
d_call: TRBD2
clone_size: .
j_call: TRBJ2-3
v_call: TRBV4-3

cdr3_aa: CAWSVRVTEAFF
cdr3_nt: TGTGCCTGGAGTGTACGGGTCACTGAAGCTTTCTTT
d_call: .
clone_size: .
j_call: TRBJ1-1
v_call: TRBV30

cdr3_aa: CASCLDDRTYEQYF
cdr3_nt: TGTGCCAGCTGTCTTGACGACAGAACCTACGAGCAGTACTTC
d_call: .
clone_size: few
j_call: TRBJ2-7
v_call: TRBV6-6

cdr3_aa: CASSQGGATDTQYF
cdr3_nt: TGTGCCAGCAGCCAAGGCGGGGCCACAGATACGCAGTATTTT
d_call: .
clone_size: .
j_call: TRBJ2-3
v_call: TRBV7-9

cdr3_aa: CASSDTSGGYEQYF
cdr3_nt: TGTGCCAGCAGTGATACTAGCGGGGGTTACGAGCAGTACTTC
d_call: TRBD2
clone_size: .
j_call: TRBJ2-7
v_call: TRBV2

cdr3_aa: CASSAGTGITEAFF
cdr3_nt: TGTGCCAGCAGCGCCGGGACAGGGATCACTGAAGCTTTCTTT
d_call: TRBD1
clone_size: .
j_call: TRBJ1-1
v_call: TRBV5-6

cdr3_aa: CAWDRIRIGDTEAFF
cdr3_nt: TGTGCCTGGGATCGTATTCGGATCGGGGACACTGAAGCTTTCTTT
d_call: .
clone_size: .
j_call: TRBJ1-1
v_call: TRBV30

cdr3_aa: CASSNGGTGTDTQYF
cdr3_nt: TGCGCCAGCAGCAATGGGGGGACCGGCACAGATACGCAGTATTTT
d_call: .
clone_size: .
j_call: TRBJ2-3
v_call: TRBV5-1

cdr3_aa: CASSYGETQYF
cdr3_nt: TGTGCCAGCTCCTACGGGGAGACCCAGTACTTC
d_call: .
clone_size: .
j_call: TRBJ2-5
v_call: TRBV7-6

cdr3_aa: CASSPGNFYEQYF
cdr3_nt: TGTGCCAGCAGTCCGGGGAATTTCTACGAGCAGTACTTC
d_call: .
clone_size: .
j_call: TRBJ2-7
v_call: TRBV28

cdr3_aa: CAISESLVGHKETQYF
cdr3_nt: TGTGCCATCAGTGAGTCCCTTGTTGGTCACAAAGAGACCCAGTACTTC
d_call: .
clone_size: .
j_call: TRBJ2-5
v_call: TRBV10-3

cdr3_aa: CASSLARVYEQYF
cdr3_nt: TGTGCCAGCAGCTTAGCGCGAGTTTACGAGCAGTACTTC
d_call: .
clone_size: .
j_call: TRBJ2-7
v_call: TRBV7-9

cdr3_aa: CATRTNQETQYF
cdr3_nt: TGCGCCACCAGGACTAACCAAGAGACCCAGTACTTC
d_call: .
clone_size: .
j_call: TRBJ2-5
v_call: TRBV5-1

cdr3_aa: CASSHPGQGPDTF
cdr3_nt: TGCGCCAGCAGCCACCCCGGACAGGGTCCCGACACCTTC
d_call: TRBD1
clone_size: few
j_call: TRBJ1-2
v_call: TRBV4-1

cdr3_aa: CSGAGNLNSGANVLTF
cdr3_nt: TGCAGCGGGGCGGGGAATTTAAACTCTGGGGCCAACGTCCTGACTTTC
d_call: .
clone_size: .
j_call: TRBJ2-6
v_call: TRBV29-1

cdr3_aa: CAWAIQGTGTYEQYF
cdr3_nt: TGTGCCTGGGCGATACAGGGGACAGGGACCTACGAGCAGTACTTC
d_call: TRBD1
clone_size: .
j_call: TRBJ2-7
v_call: TRBV30

cdr3_aa: CASTRSGWDNEQFF
cdr3_nt: TGCGCCAGCACGAGAAGCGGGTGGGACAATGAGCAGTTCTTC
d_call: .
clone_size: few
j_call: TRBJ2-1
v_call: TRBV5-1